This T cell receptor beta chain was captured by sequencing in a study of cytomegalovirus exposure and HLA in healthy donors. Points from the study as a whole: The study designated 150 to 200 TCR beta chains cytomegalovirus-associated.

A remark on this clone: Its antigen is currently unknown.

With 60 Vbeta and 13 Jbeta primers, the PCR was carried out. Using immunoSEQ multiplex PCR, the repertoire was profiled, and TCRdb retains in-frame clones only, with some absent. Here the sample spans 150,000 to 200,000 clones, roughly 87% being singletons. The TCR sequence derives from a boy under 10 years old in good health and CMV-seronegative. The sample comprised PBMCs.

CDR3 nucleotides: TGTGCCAGCAGTGAGCACTTCACCGGGGAGCTGTTTTTT. Amino acids: CASSEHFTGELFF. The rearrangement links TRBV25-1 to TRBJ2-2, with no clear D. The germline V gene has CDR1 MGHDK and CDR2 SYGVNS. The CDR3 is 13 amino acids. V gave up 3 bases and J gave up 4 bases, with 6 bases separating them.